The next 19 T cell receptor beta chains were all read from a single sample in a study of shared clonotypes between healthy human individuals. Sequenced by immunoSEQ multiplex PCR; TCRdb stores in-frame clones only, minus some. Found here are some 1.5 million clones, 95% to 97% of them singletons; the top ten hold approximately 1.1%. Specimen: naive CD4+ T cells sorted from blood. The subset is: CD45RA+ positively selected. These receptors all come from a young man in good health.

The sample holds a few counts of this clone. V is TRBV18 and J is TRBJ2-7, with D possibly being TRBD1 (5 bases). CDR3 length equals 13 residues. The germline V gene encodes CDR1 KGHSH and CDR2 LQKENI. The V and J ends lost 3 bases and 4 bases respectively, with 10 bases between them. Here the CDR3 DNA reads TGTGCCAGCTCACCCCAGGGTTTATACGAGCAGTACTTC. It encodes CASSPQGLYEQYF.

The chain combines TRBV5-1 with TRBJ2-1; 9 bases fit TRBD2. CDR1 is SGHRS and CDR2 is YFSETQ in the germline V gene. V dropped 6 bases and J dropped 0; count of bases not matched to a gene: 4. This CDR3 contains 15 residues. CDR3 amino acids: CASTGGRASYNEQFF. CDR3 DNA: TGCGCCAGCACGGGCGGGAGGGCCTCCTACAATGAGCAGTTCTTC.

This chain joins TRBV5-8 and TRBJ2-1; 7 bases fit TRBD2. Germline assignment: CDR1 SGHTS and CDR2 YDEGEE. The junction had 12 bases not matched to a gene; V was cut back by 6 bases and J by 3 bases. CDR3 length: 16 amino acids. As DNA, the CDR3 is TGTGCCAGCACGGGGTTTGGCGGGAGTTTCTACAATGAGCAGTTCTTC. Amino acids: CASTGFGGSFYNEQFF.

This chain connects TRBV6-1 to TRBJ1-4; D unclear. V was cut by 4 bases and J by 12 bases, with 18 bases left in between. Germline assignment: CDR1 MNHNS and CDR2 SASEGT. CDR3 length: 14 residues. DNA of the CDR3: TGTGCCAGCAGTGTTATCTGGGTTCTGTTGGAACTGTTTTTT. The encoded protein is CASSVIWVLLELFF.

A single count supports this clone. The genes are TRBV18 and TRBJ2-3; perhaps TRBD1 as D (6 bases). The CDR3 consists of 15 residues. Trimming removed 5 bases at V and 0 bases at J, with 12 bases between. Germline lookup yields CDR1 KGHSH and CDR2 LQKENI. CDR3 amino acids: CASSGGQSSTDTQYF. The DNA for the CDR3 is TGTGCCAGCTCAGGTGGACAGTCTAGCACAGATACGCAGTATTTT. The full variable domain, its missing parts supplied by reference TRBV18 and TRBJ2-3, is NAGVMQNPRHLVRRRGQEARLRCSPMKGHSHVYWYRQLPEEGLKFMVYLQKENIIDESGMPKERFSAEFPKEGPSILRIQQVVRGDSAAYFCASSGGQSSTDTQYFGPGTRLTVL.

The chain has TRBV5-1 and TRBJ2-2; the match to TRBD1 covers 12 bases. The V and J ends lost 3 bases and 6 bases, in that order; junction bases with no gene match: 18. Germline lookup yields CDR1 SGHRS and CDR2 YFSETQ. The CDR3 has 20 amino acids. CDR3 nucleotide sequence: TGCGCCAGCAGCTCCCCCGGGACAGGGGGCCCTACGGGACTAGCCGGGGAGCTGTTTTTT. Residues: CASSSPGTGGPTGLAGELFF.

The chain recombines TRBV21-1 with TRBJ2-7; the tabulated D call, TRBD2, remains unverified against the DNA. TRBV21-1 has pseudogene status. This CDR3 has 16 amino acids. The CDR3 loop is CASSKGGGGIGNEQYF. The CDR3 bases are TGTGCCAGCAGCAAAGGAGGGGGGGGCATCGGGAACGAGCAGTACTTC.

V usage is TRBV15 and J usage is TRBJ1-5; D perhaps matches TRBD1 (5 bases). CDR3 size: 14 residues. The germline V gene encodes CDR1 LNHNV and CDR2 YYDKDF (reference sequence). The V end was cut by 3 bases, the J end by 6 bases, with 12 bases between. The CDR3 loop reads CATSRDMYGQPQHF. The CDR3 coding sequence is TGTGCCACCAGCAGGGACATGTACGGTCAGCCCCAGCATTTT.

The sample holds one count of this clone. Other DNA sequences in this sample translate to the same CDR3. The CDR3, as DNA: TGCAGTGCTCTAGGGGAGACCCAGTACTTC. Amino acids: CSALGETQYF. The chain employs TRBV20-1 and TRBJ2-5; no definite D call. Deletions cut 5 bases from V and 5 bases from J, with 6 bases between. This CDR3 comprises 10 residues. Germline V gene sequence: CDR1 DFQATT, CDR2 SNEGSKA (reference sequence).

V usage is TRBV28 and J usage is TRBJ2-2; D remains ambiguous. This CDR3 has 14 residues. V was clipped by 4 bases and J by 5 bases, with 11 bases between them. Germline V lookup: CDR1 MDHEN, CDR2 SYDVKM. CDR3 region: CASSWAWATGELFF. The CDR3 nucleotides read TGTGCCAGCAGTTGGGCCTGGGCTACCGGGGAGCTGTTTTTT.

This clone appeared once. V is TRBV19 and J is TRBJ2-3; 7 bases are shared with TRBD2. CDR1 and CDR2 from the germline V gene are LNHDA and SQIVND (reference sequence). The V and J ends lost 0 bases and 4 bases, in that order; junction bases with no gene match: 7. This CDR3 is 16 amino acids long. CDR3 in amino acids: CASSIDLTGGADTQYF. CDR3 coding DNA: TGTGCCAGTAGTATAGATCTGACGGGAGGCGCAGATACGCAGTATTTT.

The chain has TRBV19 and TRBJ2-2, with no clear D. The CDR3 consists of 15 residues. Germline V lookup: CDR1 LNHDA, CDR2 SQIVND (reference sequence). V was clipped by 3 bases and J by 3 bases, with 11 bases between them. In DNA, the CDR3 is TGTGCCAGTAGTATCCTATTGGCCGACACCGGGGAGCTGTTTTTT. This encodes CASSILLADTGELFF.

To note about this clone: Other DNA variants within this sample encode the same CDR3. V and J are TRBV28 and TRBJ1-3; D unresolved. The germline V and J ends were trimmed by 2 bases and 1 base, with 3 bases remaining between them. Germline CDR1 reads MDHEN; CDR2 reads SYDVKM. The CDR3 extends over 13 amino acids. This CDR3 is CASSLTSGNTIYF. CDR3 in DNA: TGTGCCAGCAGTTTAACATCTGGAAACACCATATATTTT.

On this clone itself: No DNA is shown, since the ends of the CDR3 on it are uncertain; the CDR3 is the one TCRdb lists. This chain's CDR3 is CASSSSGTYGYTF. This rearrangement joins TRBV27 to TRBJ1-2. CDR1 and CDR2 (germline): MNHEY, SMNVEV (reference sequence). A total of 13 residues make up the CDR3, ends included.

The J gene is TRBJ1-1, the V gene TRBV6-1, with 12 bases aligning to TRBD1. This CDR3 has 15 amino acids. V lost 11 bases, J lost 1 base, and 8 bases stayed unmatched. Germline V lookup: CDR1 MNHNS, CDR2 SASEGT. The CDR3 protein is CAPAPGQGANTEAFF. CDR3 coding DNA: TGTGCCCCTGCCCCGGGACAGGGGGCGAACACTGAAGCTTTCTTT.

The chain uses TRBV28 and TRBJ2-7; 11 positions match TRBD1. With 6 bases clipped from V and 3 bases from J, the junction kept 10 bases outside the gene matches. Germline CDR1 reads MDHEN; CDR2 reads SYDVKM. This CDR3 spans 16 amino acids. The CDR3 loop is CASSGQGAVGLYEQYF. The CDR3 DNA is TGTGCCAGCAGCGGACAGGGGGCGGTAGGGCTCTACGAGCAGTACTTC.

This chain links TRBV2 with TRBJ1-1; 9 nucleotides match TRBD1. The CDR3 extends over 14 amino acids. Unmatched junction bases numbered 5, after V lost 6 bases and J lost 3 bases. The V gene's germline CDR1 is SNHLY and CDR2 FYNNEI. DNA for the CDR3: TGTGCCAGCAGACCTGGACAGGGGCACACTGAAGCTTTCTTT. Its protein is CASRPGQGHTEAFF.

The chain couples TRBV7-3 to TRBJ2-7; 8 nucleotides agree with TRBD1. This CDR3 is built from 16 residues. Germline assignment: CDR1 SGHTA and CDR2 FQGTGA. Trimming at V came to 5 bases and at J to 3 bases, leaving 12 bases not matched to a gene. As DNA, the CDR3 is TGTGCCAGCAGCGCTGCAGGGGGCGCAGGGCACTACGAGCAGTACTTC. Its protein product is CASSAAGGAGHYEQYF.

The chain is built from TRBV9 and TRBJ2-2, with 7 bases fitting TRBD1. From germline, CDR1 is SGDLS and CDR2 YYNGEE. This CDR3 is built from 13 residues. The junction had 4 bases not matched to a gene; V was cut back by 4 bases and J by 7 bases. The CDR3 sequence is CASSKQGYGELFF. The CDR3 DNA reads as TGTGCCAGCAGCAAACAGGGGTACGGGGAGCTGTTTTTT. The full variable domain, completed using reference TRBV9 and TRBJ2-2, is DSGVTQTPKHLITATGQRVTLRCSPRSGDLSVYWYQQSLDQGLQFLIQYYNGEERAKGNILERFSAQQFPDLHSELNLSSLELGDSALYFCASSKQGYGELFFGEGSRLTVL.